This entry concerns a single TCR beta chain. Its target is unknown. These data come from a study of T cells after yellow fever vaccination. Trimming cost V 0 bases and J 9 bases, with 10 bases left between them. Germline V gives CDR1 SGHRS, CDR2 YFSETQ. This CDR3 has 13 amino acids. Template-switching 5'RACE yielded the TCR cDNA; a universal primer site and UMIs were added in the process. TCRdb fed the 5' RACE reads into MiXCR, producing one record per CDR3 protein. The table lists a few hundred thousand distinct CDR3 sequences, around 8.1% of them singletons. Study-wide findings and caveats: Most clones from primary vaccination resurfaced after the booster (about 96% CD4, approximately 88% CD8). Peaking faster, on day 5 versus 15, the secondary response was nonetheless weaker. The presence of abundant clonotypes contaminating from the bulk population was possible in FACS-sorted repertoires.

This sample comprised PBMCs, obtained more than 40 days after the first yellow fever vaccination. The chain is built from TRBV5-1 and TRBJ2-1; D ambiguous. This clonotype was obtained from a young man who received the YFV17D yellow fever vaccine. DNA for the CDR3: TGCGCCAGCAGCTTGGCCCTGGGGATTGAGCAGTTCTTC. Its protein product is CASSLALGIEQFF.